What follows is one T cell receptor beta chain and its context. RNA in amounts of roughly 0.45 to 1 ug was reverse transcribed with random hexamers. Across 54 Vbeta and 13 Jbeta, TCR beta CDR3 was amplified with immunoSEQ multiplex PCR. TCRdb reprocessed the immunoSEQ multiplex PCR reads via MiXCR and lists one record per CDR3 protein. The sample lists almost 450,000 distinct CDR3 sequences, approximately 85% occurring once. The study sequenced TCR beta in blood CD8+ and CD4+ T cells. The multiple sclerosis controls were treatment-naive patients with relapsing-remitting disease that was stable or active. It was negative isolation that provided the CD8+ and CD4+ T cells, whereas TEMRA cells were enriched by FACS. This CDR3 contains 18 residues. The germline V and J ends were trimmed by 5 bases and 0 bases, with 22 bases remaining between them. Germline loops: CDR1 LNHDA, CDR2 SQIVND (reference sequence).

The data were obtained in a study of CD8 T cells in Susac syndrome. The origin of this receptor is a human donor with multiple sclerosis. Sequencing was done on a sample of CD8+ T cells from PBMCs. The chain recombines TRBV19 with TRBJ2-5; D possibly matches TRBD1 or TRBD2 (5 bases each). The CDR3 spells CASSVLEGREGYQETQYF. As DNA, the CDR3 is TGTGCCAGTAGTGTCCTAGAAGGGCGAGAGGGGTACCAAGAGACCCAGTACTTC.